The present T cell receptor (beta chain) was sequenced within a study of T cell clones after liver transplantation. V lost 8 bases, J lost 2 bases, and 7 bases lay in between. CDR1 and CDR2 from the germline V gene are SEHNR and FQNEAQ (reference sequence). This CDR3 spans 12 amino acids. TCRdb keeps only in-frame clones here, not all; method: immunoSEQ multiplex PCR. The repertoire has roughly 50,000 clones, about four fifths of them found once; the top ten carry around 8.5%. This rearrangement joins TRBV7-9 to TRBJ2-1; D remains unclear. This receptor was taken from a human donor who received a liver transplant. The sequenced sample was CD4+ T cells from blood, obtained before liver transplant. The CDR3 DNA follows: TGTGCCAGCTCACTTACCTACAATGAGCAGTTCTTC. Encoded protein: CASSLTYNEQFF.